Listed below are T cell receptor beta chains from one sample, sequenced in a study of cytomegalovirus exposure and HLA in healthy donors. Clones were sequenced by immunoSEQ multiplex PCR, and TCRdb holds only the in-frame ones, with some missing. The sample lists fewer than 150,000 clones; around 75% were seen once. Sequences were obtained from PBMCs. The receptor source for this set is a man aged 35 to 55 in good health and CMV-seronegative. Each CDR3 is given with its conserved first and last residue. Fields, in order: clone size, J gene, V gene, D gene, CDR3 protein, CDR3 DNA. A D gene is named only where the DNA matches it firmly. Only part of the rows carry a size: once, few, many, or a class if the clone is expanded.

abundance: -
j_gene: TRBJ2-7
v_gene: TRBV7-8
d_gene: -
CDR3aa: CASSLVRESRYEQYF
CDR3nt: TGTGCCAGCAGCTTAGTGAGGGAGTCTCGCTACGAGCAGTACTTC

abundance: once
j_gene: TRBJ1-2
v_gene: TRBV27
d_gene: TRBD1
CDR3aa: CASSLWGTGLGGYTF
CDR3nt: TGTGCCAGCAGTTTGTGGGGGACAGGGCTGGGTGGCTACACCTTC

abundance: -
j_gene: TRBJ2-7
v_gene: TRBV27
d_gene: TRBD1
CDR3aa: CASSLGQGSNEQYF
CDR3nt: TGTGCCAGCAGTTTAGGACAGGGGTCGAACGAGCAGTACTTC

abundance: -
j_gene: TRBJ1-6
v_gene: TRBV9
d_gene: -
CDR3aa: CASSVAGLGSPLHF
CDR3nt: TGTGCCAGCAGCGTAGCGGGGTTGGGGTCACCCCTCCACTTT

abundance: -
j_gene: TRBJ2-7
v_gene: TRBV19
d_gene: TRBD2
CDR3aa: CASSPRTSGRTYEQYF
CDR3nt: TGTGCCAGTAGTCCGCGGACTAGCGGACGGACATACGAGCAGTACTTC

abundance: -
j_gene: TRBJ1-6
v_gene: TRBV2
d_gene: -
CDR3aa: CASSDSRDSPLHF
CDR3nt: TGTGCCAGCAGTGACTCCAGGGATTCACCCCTCCACTTT

abundance: -
j_gene: TRBJ2-5
v_gene: TRBV6-1
d_gene: TRBD1
CDR3aa: CASSEAPGFYGQGAQETQYF
CDR3nt: TGTGCCAGCAGTGAAGCGCCGGGGTTCTATGGACAGGGGGCTCAAGAGACCCAGTACTTC

abundance: -
j_gene: TRBJ2-2
v_gene: TRBV9
d_gene: -
CDR3aa: CASSVSGGTGELFF
CDR3nt: TGTGCCAGCAGCGTCTCCGGGGGCACCGGGGAGCTGTTTTTT

abundance: -
j_gene: TRBJ2-6
v_gene: TRBV29-1
d_gene: -
CDR3aa: CSVSYGAGANVLTF
CDR3nt: TGCAGCGTCTCCTACGGGGCTGGGGCCAACGTCCTGACTTTC

abundance: -
j_gene: TRBJ1-6
v_gene: TRBV18
d_gene: -
CDR3aa: CASSPEGSYNSPLHF
CDR3nt: TGTGCCAGCTCACCCGAAGGGAGCTATAATTCACCCCTCCACTTT

abundance: -
j_gene: TRBJ2-1
v_gene: TRBV27
d_gene: TRBD1
CDR3aa: CASSWTGMDEQFF
CDR3nt: TGTGCCAGCAGTTGGACAGGGATGGATGAGCAGTTCTTC

abundance: -
j_gene: TRBJ2-7
v_gene: TRBV15
d_gene: -
CDR3aa: CATSRDQDSSYEQYF
CDR3nt: TGTGCCACCAGCAGAGATCAGGACAGCTCCTACGAGCAGTACTTC

abundance: -
j_gene: TRBJ2-7
v_gene: TRBV2
d_gene: -
CDR3aa: CASRHRDQSYEQYF
CDR3nt: TGTGCCAGCAGGCACAGAGACCAATCCTACGAGCAGTACTTC

abundance: -
j_gene: TRBJ1-2
v_gene: TRBV5-1
d_gene: TRBD1
CDR3aa: CASSSTGGAYGYTF
CDR3nt: TGCGCCAGCAGCTCAACAGGGGGCGCTTATGGCTACACCTTC

abundance: -
j_gene: TRBJ2-3
v_gene: TRBV4-1
d_gene: TRBD2
CDR3aa: CASSYGTSGGPGGTDTQYF
CDR3nt: TGCGCCAGCAGCTACGGGACTAGCGGGGGGCCCGGGGGCACAGATACGCAGTATTTT

abundance: once
j_gene: TRBJ2-1
v_gene: TRBV2
d_gene: -
CDR3aa: CASGGGGNEQFF
CDR3nt: TGTGCCAGCGGGGGAGGAGGCAATGAGCAGTTCTTC

abundance: -
j_gene: TRBJ2-3
v_gene: TRBV5-4
d_gene: TRBD2
CDR3aa: CASSFAGGNTDTQYF
CDR3nt: TGTGCCAGCAGCTTTGCGGGGGGAAACACAGATACGCAGTATTTT

abundance: -
j_gene: TRBJ1-1
v_gene: TRBV14
d_gene: -
CDR3aa: CASSQDAGMNTEAFF
CDR3nt: TGTGCCAGCAGCCAAGATGCCGGGATGAACACTGAAGCTTTCTTT

abundance: few
j_gene: TRBJ1-1
v_gene: TRBV5-3
d_gene: TRBD1
CDR3aa: CARSLGGQGPGTEAFF
CDR3nt: TGTGCCAGAAGCCTAGGGGGACAGGGTCCGGGGACTGAAGCTTTCTTT

abundance: few
j_gene: TRBJ1-1
v_gene: TRBV4-1
d_gene: -
CDR3aa: CASSQEVATEAFF
CDR3nt: TGCGCCAGCAGCCAAGAGGTAGCCACTGAAGCTTTCTTT

abundance: -
j_gene: TRBJ2-1
v_gene: TRBV4-1
d_gene: TRBD1
CDR3aa: CASSHGQGLLDEQFF
CDR3nt: TGCGCCAGCAGCCACGGACAGGGATTGTTGGATGAGCAGTTCTTC

abundance: -
j_gene: TRBJ1-1
v_gene: TRBV6-1
d_gene: -
CDR3aa: CASRRQGTTEAFF
CDR3nt: TGTGCCAGCAGGAGGCAGGGTACGACTGAAGCTTTCTTT

abundance: few
j_gene: TRBJ1-1
v_gene: TRBV5-1
d_gene: -
CDR3aa: CASSWGGGDTEAFF
CDR3nt: TGCGCCAGCAGCTGGGGAGGGGGAGACACTGAAGCTTTCTTT

abundance: many
j_gene: TRBJ2-2
v_gene: TRBV5-5
d_gene: -
CDR3aa: CASSLVSTGELFF
CDR3nt: TGTGCCAGCAGCTTGGTCAGCACCGGGGAGCTGTTTTTT

abundance: once
j_gene: TRBJ1-2
v_gene: TRBV6-1
d_gene: TRBD1
CDR3aa: CASSADRADGYTF
CDR3nt: TGTGCCAGCAGTGCAGACAGGGCTGATGGCTACACCTTC

abundance: -
j_gene: TRBJ1-1
v_gene: TRBV7-3
d_gene: -
CDR3aa: CASSQWANLPNTEAFF
CDR3nt: TGTGCCAGCAGCCAGTGGGCTAATCTTCCAAACACTGAAGCTTTCTTT

abundance: once
j_gene: TRBJ2-7
v_gene: TRBV19
d_gene: -
CDR3aa: CASSIGGNTYEQYF
CDR3nt: TGTGCCAGTAGTATTGGGGGGAATACCTACGAGCAGTACTTC

abundance: -
j_gene: TRBJ2-2
v_gene: TRBV18
d_gene: TRBD2
CDR3aa: CASSLERGVNTGELFF
CDR3nt: TGTGCCAGCTCACTTGAGCGGGGGGTGAACACCGGGGAGCTGTTTTTT

abundance: few
j_gene: TRBJ2-3
v_gene: TRBV7-2
d_gene: -
CDR3aa: CASSSGNSGGTDTQYF
CDR3nt: TGTGCCAGCAGCTCCGGGAATTCCGGGGGCACAGATACGCAGTATTTT

abundance: -
j_gene: TRBJ2-7
v_gene: TRBV30
d_gene: TRBD1
CDR3aa: CAWGPRDRGTYEQYF
CDR3nt: TGTGCCTGGGGACCCCGGGACAGGGGCACCTACGAGCAGTACTTC

abundance: -
j_gene: TRBJ2-2
v_gene: TRBV13
d_gene: TRBD2
CDR3aa: CASNKGLAGNTGELFF
CDR3nt: TGTGCCAGCAATAAAGGACTAGCGGGCAACACCGGGGAGCTGTTTTTT

abundance: -
j_gene: TRBJ1-4
v_gene: TRBV5-1
d_gene: TRBD1
CDR3aa: CASSPGQAINEKLFF
CDR3nt: TGCGCCAGCAGCCCCGGACAGGCGATTAATGAAAAACTGTTTTTT

abundance: -
j_gene: TRBJ2-7
v_gene: TRBV7-2
d_gene: TRBD2
CDR3aa: CASSPGLAGASYREQYF
CDR3nt: TGTGCCAGCAGCCCAGGACTAGCGGGAGCTTCCTACCGCGAGCAGTACTTC

abundance: few
j_gene: TRBJ1-4
v_gene: TRBV7-6
d_gene: TRBD1
CDR3aa: CASSPRQGATGELFF
CDR3nt: TGTGCCAGCAGCCCCCGACAGGGGGCCACTGGGGAACTGTTTTTT

abundance: -
j_gene: TRBJ2-1
v_gene: TRBV7-2
d_gene: TRBD2
CDR3aa: CASSWTSGGSYNEQFF
CDR3nt: TGTGCCAGCAGTTGGACTAGCGGGGGGTCCTACAATGAGCAGTTCTTC

abundance: once
j_gene: TRBJ2-3
v_gene: TRBV30
d_gene: TRBD2
CDR3aa: CAWTHPRTSGRSDTQYF
CDR3nt: TGTGCCTGGACCCACCCCCGGACTAGCGGGAGGTCAGATACGCAGTATTTT

abundance: -
j_gene: TRBJ2-1
v_gene: TRBV7-2
d_gene: TRBD1
CDR3aa: CASSSAEGAAEQFF
CDR3nt: TGTGCCAGCAGCTCCGCCGAGGGGGCCGCTGAGCAGTTCTTC

abundance: -
j_gene: TRBJ1-1
v_gene: TRBV6-4
d_gene: TRBD1
CDR3aa: CASSRPGQLNTEAFF
CDR3nt: TGTGCCAGCAGTAGACCGGGACAGCTGAACACTGAAGCTTTCTTT

abundance: -
j_gene: TRBJ2-3
v_gene: TRBV6-5
d_gene: TRBD2
CDR3aa: CASIPGAGGKDTQYF
CDR3nt: TGTGCCAGCATCCCCGGGGCGGGGGGGAAAGATACGCAGTATTTT

abundance: -
j_gene: TRBJ2-3
v_gene: TRBV5-1
d_gene: TRBD2
CDR3aa: CASSLADREDTDTQYF
CDR3nt: TGCGCCAGCAGCTTGGCTGACCGGGAGGACACAGATACGCAGTATTTT

abundance: -
j_gene: TRBJ2-2
v_gene: TRBV30
d_gene: -
CDR3aa: CAWSVLQGRVGELFF
CDR3nt: TGTGCCTGGAGTGTACTGCAGGGGCGAGTTGGGGAGCTGTTTTTT

abundance: -
j_gene: TRBJ1-2
v_gene: TRBV6-1
d_gene: TRBD1
CDR3aa: CASGDRPLLYGYTF
CDR3nt: TGTGCCAGCGGGGACAGACCTCTCCTGTATGGCTACACCTTC

abundance: -
j_gene: TRBJ2-1
v_gene: TRBV4-3
d_gene: TRBD1
CDR3aa: CASSRRQGADEQFF
CDR3nt: TGCGCCAGCAGCCGGCGACAGGGGGCGGATGAGCAGTTCTTC

abundance: -
j_gene: TRBJ1-6
v_gene: TRBV30
d_gene: -
CDR3aa: CAWSRRESYNSPLHF
CDR3nt: TGTGCCTGGAGTAGGAGGGAGTCCTATAATTCACCCCTCCACTTT

abundance: -
j_gene: TRBJ2-1
v_gene: TRBV28
d_gene: -
CDR3aa: CASSSPQRTYNEQFF
CDR3nt: TGTGCCAGCAGTTCCCCACAGCGGACGTACAATGAGCAGTTCTTC

abundance: -
j_gene: TRBJ2-7
v_gene: TRBV13
d_gene: TRBD1
CDR3aa: CASSLKQGQYEQYF
CDR3nt: TGTGCCAGCAGCTTAAAACAGGGGCAATACGAGCAGTACTTC

abundance: -
j_gene: TRBJ2-7
v_gene: TRBV6-5
d_gene: TRBD2
CDR3aa: CASSYGREVYEQYF
CDR3nt: TGTGCCAGCAGTTACGGGCGGGAGGTCTACGAGCAGTACTTC

abundance: -
j_gene: TRBJ1-2
v_gene: TRBV5-4
d_gene: -
CDR3aa: CASSTDGRVGGGYTF
CDR3nt: TGTGCCAGCAGCACCGATGGCAGGGTGGGAGGAGGCTACACCTTC

abundance: few
j_gene: TRBJ2-7
v_gene: TRBV6-1
d_gene: -
CDR3aa: CASSARTDLYEQYF
CDR3nt: TGTGCCAGCAGTGCAAGGACAGACTTATACGAGCAGTACTTC

abundance: -
j_gene: TRBJ2-7
v_gene: TRBV5-6
d_gene: -
CDR3aa: CATKRMDF
CDR3nt: TGTGCCACCAAGCGGATGGACTTC

abundance: -
j_gene: TRBJ2-3
v_gene: TRBV5-6
d_gene: TRBD1
CDR3aa: CASSSGQVSTDTQYF
CDR3nt: TGTGCCAGCAGCTCAGGACAGGTTAGCACAGATACGCAGTATTTT

abundance: few
j_gene: TRBJ2-1
v_gene: TRBV28
d_gene: TRBD2
CDR3aa: CASSRLAGDNEQFF
CDR3nt: TGTGCCAGCTCTCGGCTAGCGGGAGATAATGAGCAGTTCTTC

abundance: -
j_gene: TRBJ1-2
v_gene: TRBV7-2
d_gene: TRBD1
CDR3aa: CASSLASSGQGGGYTF
CDR3nt: TGTGCCAGCAGCTTAGCATCGTCAGGGCAGGGGGGTGGCTACACCTTC

abundance: -
j_gene: TRBJ1-2
v_gene: TRBV6-5
d_gene: TRBD1
CDR3aa: CASHTGTGYGYTF
CDR3nt: TGTGCCAGCCATACCGGGACAGGGTACGGCTACACCTTC